This T cell receptor (beta chain) was sequenced during a study of circulating and synovial CD4+ cells in juvenile arthritis. Of note for this clone: Its target is not known.

Whole-study results and caveats: Vbeta family usage analysis did not detect the pathogenic-like versus bulk difference. Diversity here was lower than in bulk blood CD4 cells. CPL and bulk CD4 samples differed at least tenfold in T cell genomes.

The CDR3 sequence is 12 residues long. V was cut by 10 bases and J by 0 bases, with 6 bases left in between. From germline, CDR1 is ENHRY and CDR2 SYGVKD. Using immunoSEQ multiplex PCR, the repertoire was profiled, and TCRdb retains in-frame clones only, with some absent. The sample lists about 16,000 clones, more than 75% occurring once. The sequenced material came from CD4+ T cells from blood. This receptor was obtained from a human donor with juvenile idiopathic arthritis. The V and J genes are TRBV10-3 and TRBJ1-4; D ambiguous. The CDR3 loop is CATSPTNEKLFF. CDR3 nucleotides: TGTGCCACCTCTCCAACTAATGAAAAACTGTTTTTT.